This T cell receptor beta chain was identified in a study of a mutant IDH1 vaccine in newly diagnosed glioma. Findings and limits, study-wide: Apparently unrelated to pseudoprogression were changes in the top peripheral T cell clonotypes.

Sequencing used immunoSEQ multiplex PCR; TCRdb keeps in-frame clones, though not all of them. The repertoire holds some 60,000 clones, with over 80% as singletons. On this clone: Its antigen remains unknown.

V was shortened by 3 bases and J by 3 bases, with 11 bases between the two germline ends. The V gene's germline CDR1 is MNHEY and CDR2 SMNVEV (reference sequence). The CDR3 is made up of 14 amino acids. Time point in this sample: week 47, end of study. Mutant IDH1 20-mer peptide, at 300 ug, made up each vaccine dose, with topical imiquimod. Patients received eight vaccinations in weeks 1, 3, 5, 7, 11, 15, 19, 23. New IDH1-mutant, ATRX-lost WHO grade 3 or 4 astrocytomas occurred in donors. The origin of this receptor is a man aged 25 to 40 with glioma. The sequenced sample was PBMCs, obtained from a glioma patient whose treatment included an IDH1 peptide vaccine. This chain connects TRBV27 to TRBJ1-1; D gene uncertain. The CDR3 region is CASSFDPGDTEAFF. The CDR3 DNA reads as TGTGCCAGCAGTTTTGACCCTGGGGACACTGAAGCTTTCTTT.